These T cell receptor beta chains were read from a single sample in a study of shared clonotypes between healthy human individuals. Assay: immunoSEQ multiplex PCR; the TCRdb copy retains only in-frame clones and omits some. In the table there are more than 2 million clones, under 97% of which are singletons. The sequencing sample was made of naive CD4+ T cells sorted from blood. Every receptor here comes from a young man in good health. Both conserved end residues are part of each CDR3. Each record gives: V gene, J gene, D gene, clone size, CDR3 DNA, CDR3 protein. A D gene is named only where the DNA matches it firmly. The size entry is marked missing in some rows and otherwise reads once, few, many or a size class.

TRBV9	TRBJ2-2	NA	NA	TGTGCCAGCAGCGTAGCTCGTTTGGGCTACCCCAACACCGGGGAGCTGTTTTTT	CASSVARLGYPNTGELFF
TRBV10-3	TRBJ2-3	NA	NA	TGTGCCATCAGTCCCGGGACTGGCACAGATACGCAGTATTTT	CAISPGTGTDTQYF
TRBV6-1	TRBJ1-2	TRBD1	NA	TGTGCCAGCACGACTGAGGCAGGGGGTAGCTATGGCTACACCTTC	CASTTEAGGSYGYTF
TRBV2	TRBJ2-2	NA	once	TGTGCCAGCAGTGTTAAAAGGGGCGCCGGGGAGCTGTTTTTT	CASSVKRGAGELFF
TRBV5-1	TRBJ2-7	NA	NA	TGCGCCAGCAGCTTGGGCTCTTACGAGTACGAGCAGTACTTC	CASSLGSYEYEQYF
TRBV28	TRBJ2-2	TRBD1	NA	TGTGCCAGCAGGGGCGGACAGGGGGGTACCGGGGAGCTGTTTTTT	CASRGGQGGTGELFF
TRBV18	TRBJ2-1	TRBD2	NA	TGTGCCAGCTCACCACGGGCCGGGGGGTACAATGAGCAGTTCTTC	CASSPRAGGYNEQFF
TRBV5-4	TRBJ2-4	NA	NA	TGTGCCAGCAGCTTGGATGTAGCAATGGCCAAAAACATTCAGTACTTC	CASSLDVAMAKNIQYF
TRBV9	TRBJ1-6	TRBD1	NA	TGTGCCAGCAGCGTAGGGGACAGCCCTTTGGATTCACCCCTCCACTTT	CASSVGDSPLDSPLHF
TRBV19	TRBJ2-2	NA	NA	TGTGCCAGCCACCGAAGGGAGGTCGGCACCGGGGAGCTGTTTTTT	CASHRREVGTGELFF
TRBV2	TRBJ2-1	TRBD2	NA	TGTGCCAGCAGTCCGGGGGGGCCCTACAATGAGCAGTTCTTC	CASSPGGPYNEQFF
TRBV7-2	TRBJ2-5	NA	NA	TGTGCCAGCAGCTTAGGACATCGGGAGACCCAGTACTTC	CASSLGHRETQYF
TRBV4-1	TRBJ2-1	TRBD2	few	TGCGCCAGCAGCCCTCCGGGACTAGCGGTCAATGAGCAGTTCTTC	CASSPPGLAVNEQFF
TRBV6-6	TRBJ1-1	TRBD1	NA	TGTGCCAGCAGCGGGACAGGGGTTGAAGCTTTCTTT	CASSGTGVEAFF
TRBV5-8	TRBJ1-6	NA	NA	TGTGCCAGCAACGTTGGAGGGGTTGCTTCCTATTCACCCCTCCACTTT	CASNVGGVASYSPLHF
TRBV5-1	TRBJ2-7	NA	NA	TGCGCCAGCAGCCTAGGACTCCAGACCTACGAGCAGTACTTC	CASSLGLQTYEQYF
TRBV7-9	TRBJ2-5	TRBD1	NA	TGTGCCAGCAGCCGCGGACAGGGGATTTTTGGGGAGACCCAGTACTTC	CASSRGQGIFGETQYF
TRBV5-1	TRBJ2-1	NA	NA	TGCGCCAGCAGCAACCGACTCCGGATCAATGACAATGAGCAGTTCTTC	CASSNRLRINDNEQFF
TRBV12-5	TRBJ1-6	NA	NA	TGTGCTAGTGGTTTGGCTTTAACAGACACCACAAATTCACCCCTCCACTTT	CASGLALTDTTNSPLHF
TRBV25-1	TRBJ2-3	NA	NA	TGTGCCAGCAGTGCGTCCCTTAGCACAGATACGCAGTATTTT	CASSASLSTDTQYF
TRBV11-3	TRBJ2-7	TRBD1	NA	TGTGCCAGCAGTCCCGGACAGGGCCTTTCCTACGAGCAGTACTTC	CASSPGQGLSYEQYF
TRBV25-1	TRBJ1-5	TRBD1	NA	TGTGCCAGCAGAGAAAGGGACAGGGAGGCTCAGCCCCAGCATTTT	CASRERDREAQPQHF
TRBV9	TRBJ1-5	NA	NA	TGTGCCAGCAGCGTAGGCCCCAACTCTCAGCCCCAGCATTTT	CASSVGPNSQPQHF
TRBV7-9	TRBJ2-7	NA	NA	TGTGCCAGCAGCCCGACGGGGGCTGATGAGCAGTACTTC	CASSPTGADEQYF
TRBV6-5	TRBJ1-1	NA	NA	TGTGCCGCCTCAAGGGGGACCGAGAATGCTGAAGCTTTCTTT	CAASRGTENAEAFF
TRBV11-3	TRBJ2-5	NA	NA	TGTGCCAGCAGCTTAGCATCGGGGTTGGGAGAGACCCAGTACTTC	CASSLASGLGETQYF
TRBV4-3	TRBJ2-5	NA	NA	TGCGCCAGCAGCGGCATGGGGGAGACCCAGTACTTC	CASSGMGETQYF
TRBV2	TRBJ2-7	TRBD1	NA	TGTGCCAGCAGCGGGGACAGTTACGAGCAGTACTTC	CASSGDSYEQYF
TRBV5-1	TRBJ2-3	TRBD2	NA	TGCGCCAGCAGCTTAGCGGGGGTTAGCACAGATACGCAGTATTTT	CASSLAGVSTDTQYF
TRBV19	TRBJ1-2	TRBD1	NA	TGTGCCAGTAGTTCGACCGGGACAGGGATTCAACTAGGCTATGGCTACACCTTC	CASSSTGTGIQLGYGYTF
TRBV28	TRBJ1-5	TRBD1	NA	TGTGCCAGCAGTAGCCTGACCGGGACAGTAAAAAGCAATCAGCCCCAGCATTTT	CASSSLTGTVKSNQPQHF
TRBV5-1	TRBJ2-7	NA	NA	TGCGCCAGCAGCTCAGGACAAAGCTCCTACGAGCAGTACTTC	CASSSGQSSYEQYF
TRBV5-4	TRBJ2-3	TRBD2	NA	TGTGCCAGCAGCACTTTAGCGGGGTCTGAGGATACGCAGTATTTT	CASSTLAGSEDTQYF
TRBV7-2	TRBJ1-2	NA	NA	TGTGCCAGCAGCTTAGGGGTAGCAACCTATGGCTACACCTTC	CASSLGVATYGYTF
TRBV6-5	TRBJ2-7	TRBD2	NA	TGTGCCAGCAGTAAGACTAGCGGGAGTCGAGAGCAGTACTTC	CASSKTSGSREQYF
TRBV9	TRBJ2-5	NA	NA	TGTGCCAGCAGCGTAAACCAAGAGACCCAGTACTTC	CASSVNQETQYF
TRBV18	TRBJ2-1	NA	once	TGTGCCAGCTCACGCCAGGGGAACAATGAGCAGTTCTTC	CASSRQGNNEQFF
TRBV30	TRBJ2-7	NA	NA	TGTGCCTGGAGTGTTGGTACAGTCGGGTACGAGCAGTACTTC	CAWSVGTVGYEQYF
TRBV7-2	TRBJ1-1	NA	NA	TGTGCCAGCAGCTTAGCCCAACGCGGTGAAGCTTTCTTT	CASSLAQRGEAFF
TRBV6-1	TRBJ2-7	NA	NA	TGTGCCAGCAGTGCGGCAGGGGACGAGCAGTACTTC	CASSAAGDEQYF
TRBV10-3	TRBJ2-1	NA	NA	TGTGCGGGAGGGGGCCGTATAAATGAGCAGTTCTTC	CAGGGRINEQFF
TRBV7-2	TRBJ2-1	TRBD2	NA	TGTGCCAGCAGCTTAGAATCGGGACTAGCGGGAGGAGGGCAGTTCTTC	CASSLESGLAGGGQFF
TRBV14	TRBJ1-2	NA	NA	TGTGCCAGCAGCCGCACAGGATCCTATGGCTACACCTTC	CASSRTGSYGYTF
TRBV4-3	TRBJ1-4	NA	NA	TGCGCCAGCAGCCAAGGGGGCTCTTCTGAAAAACTGTTTTTT	CASSQGGSSEKLFF
TRBV10-3	TRBJ1-5	NA	NA	TGTGCCATCAGTGACACCGGGGCCGATCAGCCCCAGCATTTT	CAISDTGADQPQHF
TRBV30	TRBJ1-1	TRBD1	NA	TGTGCCTGGAGGGATACAGGGGGCTGGACTGAAGCTTTCTTT	CAWRDTGGWTEAFF